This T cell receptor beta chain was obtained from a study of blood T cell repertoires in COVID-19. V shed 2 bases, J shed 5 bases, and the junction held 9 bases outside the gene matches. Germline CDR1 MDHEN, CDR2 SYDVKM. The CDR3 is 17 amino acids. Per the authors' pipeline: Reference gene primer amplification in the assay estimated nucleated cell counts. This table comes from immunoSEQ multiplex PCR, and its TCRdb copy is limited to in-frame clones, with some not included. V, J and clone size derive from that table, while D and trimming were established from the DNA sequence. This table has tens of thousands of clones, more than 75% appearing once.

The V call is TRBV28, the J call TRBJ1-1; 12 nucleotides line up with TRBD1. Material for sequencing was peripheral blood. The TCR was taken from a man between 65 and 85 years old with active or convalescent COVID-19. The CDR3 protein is CASSLRWGTGGYTEAFF. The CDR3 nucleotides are TGTGCCAGCAGTTTAAGGTGGGGGACAGGGGGCTATACTGAAGCTTTCTTT.